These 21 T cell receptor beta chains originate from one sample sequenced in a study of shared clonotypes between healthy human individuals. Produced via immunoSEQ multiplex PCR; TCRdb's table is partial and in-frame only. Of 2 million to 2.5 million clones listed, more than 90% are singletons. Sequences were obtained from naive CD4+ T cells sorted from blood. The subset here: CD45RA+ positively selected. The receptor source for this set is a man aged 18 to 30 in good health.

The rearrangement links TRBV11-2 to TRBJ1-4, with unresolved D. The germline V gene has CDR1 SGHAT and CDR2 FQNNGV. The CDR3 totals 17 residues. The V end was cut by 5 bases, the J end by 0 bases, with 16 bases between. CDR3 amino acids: CASSNLGAKTTNEKLFF. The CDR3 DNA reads TGTGCCAGCAGCAACCTCGGCGCAAAGACAACTAATGAAAAACTGTTTTTT. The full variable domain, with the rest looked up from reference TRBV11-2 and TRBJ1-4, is EAGVAQSPRYKIIEKRQSVAFWCNPISGHATLYWYQQILGQGPKLLIQFQNNGVVDDSQLPKDRFSAERLKGVDSTLKIQPAKLEDSAVYLCASSNLGAKTTNEKLFFGSGTQLSVL.

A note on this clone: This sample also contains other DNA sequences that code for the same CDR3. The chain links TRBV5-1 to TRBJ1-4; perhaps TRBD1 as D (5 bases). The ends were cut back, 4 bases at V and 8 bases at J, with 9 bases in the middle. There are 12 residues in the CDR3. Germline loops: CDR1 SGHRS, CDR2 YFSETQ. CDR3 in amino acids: CASSRDYEKLFF. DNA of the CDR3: TGCGCCAGCAGCCGGGACTACGAAAAACTGTTTTTT.

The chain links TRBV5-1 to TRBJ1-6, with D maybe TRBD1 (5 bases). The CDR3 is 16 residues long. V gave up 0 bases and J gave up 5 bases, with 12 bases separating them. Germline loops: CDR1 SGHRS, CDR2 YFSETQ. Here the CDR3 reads CASSLDQGKNNSPLHF. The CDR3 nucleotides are TGCGCCAGCAGCTTGGACCAGGGTAAGAATAATTCACCCCTCCACTTT.

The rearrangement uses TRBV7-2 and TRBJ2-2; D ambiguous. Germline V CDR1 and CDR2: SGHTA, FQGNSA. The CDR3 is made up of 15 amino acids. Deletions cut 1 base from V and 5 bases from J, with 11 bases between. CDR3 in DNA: TGTGCCAGCAGCTTAGTATCCGTGCTTACCGGGGAGCTGTTTTTT. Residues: CASSLVSVLTGELFF.

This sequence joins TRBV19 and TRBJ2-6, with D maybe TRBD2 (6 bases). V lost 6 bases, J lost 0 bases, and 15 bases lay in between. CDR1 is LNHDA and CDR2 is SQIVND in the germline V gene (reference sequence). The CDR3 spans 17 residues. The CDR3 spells CASRDSGGASGANVLTF. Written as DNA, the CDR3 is TGTGCCAGTAGGGATTCAGGAGGGGCCTCTGGGGCCAACGTCCTGACTTTC.

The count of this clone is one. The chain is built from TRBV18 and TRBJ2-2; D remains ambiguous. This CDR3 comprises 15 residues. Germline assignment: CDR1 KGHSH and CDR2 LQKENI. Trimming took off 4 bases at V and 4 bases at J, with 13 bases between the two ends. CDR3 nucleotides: TGTGCCAGCTCACAGGTTCTTTCGGGCACCGGGGAGCTGTTTTTT. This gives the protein CASSQVLSGTGELFF.

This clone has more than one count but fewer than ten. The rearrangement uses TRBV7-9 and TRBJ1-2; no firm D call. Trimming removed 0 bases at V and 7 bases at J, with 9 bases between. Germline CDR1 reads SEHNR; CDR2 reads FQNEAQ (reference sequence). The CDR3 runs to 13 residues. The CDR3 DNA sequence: TGTGCCAGCAGCTTAGCAGGGTATGGTGGCTACACCTTC. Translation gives CASSLAGYGGYTF.

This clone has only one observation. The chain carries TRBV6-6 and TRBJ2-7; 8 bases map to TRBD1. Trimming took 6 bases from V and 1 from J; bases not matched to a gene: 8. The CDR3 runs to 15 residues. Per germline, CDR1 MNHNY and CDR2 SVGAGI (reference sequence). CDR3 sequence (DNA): TGTGCCAGCAGCAAATTCGGGACAGGTTCCTACGAGCAGTACTTC. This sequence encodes CASSKFGTGSYEQYF.

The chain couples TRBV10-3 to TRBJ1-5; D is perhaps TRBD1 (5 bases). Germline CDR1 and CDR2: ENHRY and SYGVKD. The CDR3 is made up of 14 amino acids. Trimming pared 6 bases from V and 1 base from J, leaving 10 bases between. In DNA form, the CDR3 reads TGTGCCATCAGAGGGGAAGGGAGCAATCAGCCCCAGCATTTT. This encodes CAIRGEGSNQPQHF.

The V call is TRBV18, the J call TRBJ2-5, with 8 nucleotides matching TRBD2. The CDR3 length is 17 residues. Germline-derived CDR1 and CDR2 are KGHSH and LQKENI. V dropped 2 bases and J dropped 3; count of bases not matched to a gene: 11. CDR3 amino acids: CASSPGFQRGGKETQYF. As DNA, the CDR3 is TGTGCCAGCTCACCAGGTTTTCAGCGCGGGGGGAAAGAGACCCAGTACTTC.

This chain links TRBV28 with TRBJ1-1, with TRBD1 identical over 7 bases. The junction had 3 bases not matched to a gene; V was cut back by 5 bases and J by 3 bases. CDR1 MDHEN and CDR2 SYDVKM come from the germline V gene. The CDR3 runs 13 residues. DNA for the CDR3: TGTGCCAGCAGTCAAACAGGGGACACTGAAGCTTTCTTT. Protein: CASSQTGDTEAFF.

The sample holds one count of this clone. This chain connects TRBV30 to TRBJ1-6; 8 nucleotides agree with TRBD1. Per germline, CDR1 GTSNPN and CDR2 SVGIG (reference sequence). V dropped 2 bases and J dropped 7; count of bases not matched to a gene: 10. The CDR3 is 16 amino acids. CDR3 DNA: TGTGCCTGGAGTCAAAGACAGGGGAGGAACAATTCACCCCTCCACTTT. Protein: CAWSQRQGRNNSPLHF.

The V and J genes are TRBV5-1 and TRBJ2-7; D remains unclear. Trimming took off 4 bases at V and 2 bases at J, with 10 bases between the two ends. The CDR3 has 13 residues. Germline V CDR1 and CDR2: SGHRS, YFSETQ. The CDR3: CASSQFGAYEQYF. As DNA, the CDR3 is TGCGCCAGCAGCCAGTTTGGCGCCTACGAGCAGTACTTC.

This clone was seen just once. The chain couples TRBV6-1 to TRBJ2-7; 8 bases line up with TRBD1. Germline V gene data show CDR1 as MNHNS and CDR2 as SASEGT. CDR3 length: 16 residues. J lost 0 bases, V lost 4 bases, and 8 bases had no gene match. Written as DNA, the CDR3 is TGTGCCAGCAGTGTAGAGACAGGGGCCATCTCCTACGAGCAGTACTTC. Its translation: CASSVETGAISYEQYF.

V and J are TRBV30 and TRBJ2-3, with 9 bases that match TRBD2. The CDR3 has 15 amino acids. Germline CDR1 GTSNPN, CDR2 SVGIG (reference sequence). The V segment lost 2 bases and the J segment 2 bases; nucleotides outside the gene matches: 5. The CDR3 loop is CAWSSGRRNTDTQYF. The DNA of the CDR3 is TGTGCCTGGAGTAGCGGGAGGAGGAACACAGATACGCAGTATTTT. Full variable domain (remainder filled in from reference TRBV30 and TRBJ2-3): SQTIHQWPATLVQPVGSPLSLECTVEGTSNPNLYWYRQAAGRGLQLLFYSVGIGQISSEVPQNLSASRPQDRQFILSSKKLLLSDSGFYLCAWSSGRRNTDTQYFGPGTRLTVL.

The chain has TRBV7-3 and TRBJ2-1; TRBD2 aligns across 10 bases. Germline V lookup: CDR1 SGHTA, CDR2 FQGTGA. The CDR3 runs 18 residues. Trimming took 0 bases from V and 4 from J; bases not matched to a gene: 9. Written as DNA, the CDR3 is TGTGCCAGCAGCTTAACCGCCCCCGGGACTAGCGCTTACAATGAGCAGTTCTTC. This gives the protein CASSLTAPGTSAYNEQFF.

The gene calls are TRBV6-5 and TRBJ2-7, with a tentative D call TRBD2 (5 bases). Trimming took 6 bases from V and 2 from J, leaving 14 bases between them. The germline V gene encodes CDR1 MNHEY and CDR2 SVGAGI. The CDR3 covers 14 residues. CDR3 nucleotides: TGTGCCAGCAGGAATCTGGGAGAGACCTACGAGCAGTACTTC. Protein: CASRNLGETYEQYF.

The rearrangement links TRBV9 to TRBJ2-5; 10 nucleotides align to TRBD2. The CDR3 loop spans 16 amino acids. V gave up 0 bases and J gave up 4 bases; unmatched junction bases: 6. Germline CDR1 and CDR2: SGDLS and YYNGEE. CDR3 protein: CASSVGSLAGVETQYF. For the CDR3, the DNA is TGTGCCAGCAGCGTAGGGAGTCTAGCGGGAGTAGAGACCCAGTACTTC. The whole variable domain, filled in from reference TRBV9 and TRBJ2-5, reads DSGVTQTPKHLITATGQRVTLRCSPRSGDLSVYWYQQSLDQGLQFLIQYYNGEERAKGNILERFSAQQFPDLHSELNLSSLELGDSALYFCASSVGSLAGVETQYFGPGTRLLVL.

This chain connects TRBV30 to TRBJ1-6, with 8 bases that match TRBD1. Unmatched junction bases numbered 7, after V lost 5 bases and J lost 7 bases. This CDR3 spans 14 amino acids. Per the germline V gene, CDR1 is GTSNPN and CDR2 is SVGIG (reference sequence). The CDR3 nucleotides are TGTGCCTGGGTGAAGACAGGGGCCAATTCACCCCTCCACTTT. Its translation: CAWVKTGANSPLHF.

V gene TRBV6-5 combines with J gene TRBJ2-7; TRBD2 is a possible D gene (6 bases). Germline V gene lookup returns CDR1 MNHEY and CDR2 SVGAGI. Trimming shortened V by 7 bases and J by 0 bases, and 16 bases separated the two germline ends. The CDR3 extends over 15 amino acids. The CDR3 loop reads CASNQGLLSSYEQYF. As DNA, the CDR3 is TGTGCCAGCAACCAGGGACTGCTAAGCTCCTACGAGCAGTACTTC.

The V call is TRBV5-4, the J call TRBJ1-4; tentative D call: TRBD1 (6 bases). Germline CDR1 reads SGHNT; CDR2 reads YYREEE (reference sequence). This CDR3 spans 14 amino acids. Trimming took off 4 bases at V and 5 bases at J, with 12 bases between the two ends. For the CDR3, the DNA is TGTGCCAGCAGCGCCGACAGGACGAATGAAAAACTGTTTTTT. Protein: CASSADRTNEKLFF.